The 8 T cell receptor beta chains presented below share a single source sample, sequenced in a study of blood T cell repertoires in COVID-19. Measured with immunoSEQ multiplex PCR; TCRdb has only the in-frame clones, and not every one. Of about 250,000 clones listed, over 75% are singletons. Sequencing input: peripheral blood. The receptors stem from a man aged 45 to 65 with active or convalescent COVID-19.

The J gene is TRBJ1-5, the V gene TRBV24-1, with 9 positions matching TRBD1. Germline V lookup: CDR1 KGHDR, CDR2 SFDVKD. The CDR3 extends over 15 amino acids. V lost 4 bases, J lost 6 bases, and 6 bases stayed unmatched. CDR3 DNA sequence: TGTGCCACCAGTGAGACAGGGGGTTTGAGTCAGCCCCAGCATTTT. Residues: CATSETGGLSQPQHF.

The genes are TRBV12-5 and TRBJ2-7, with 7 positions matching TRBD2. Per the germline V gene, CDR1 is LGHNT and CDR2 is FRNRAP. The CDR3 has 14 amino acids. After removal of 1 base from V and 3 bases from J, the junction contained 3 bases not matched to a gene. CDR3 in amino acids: CASGLGSGGYEQYF. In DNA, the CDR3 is TGTGCTAGTGGTTTGGGGTCGGGGGGCTACGAGCAGTACTTC.

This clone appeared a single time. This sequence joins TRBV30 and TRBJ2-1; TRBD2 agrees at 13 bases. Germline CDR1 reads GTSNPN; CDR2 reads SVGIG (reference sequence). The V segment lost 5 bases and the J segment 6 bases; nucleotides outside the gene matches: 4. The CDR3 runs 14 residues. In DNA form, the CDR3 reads TGTGCCTGGCGACTAGCGGGAGGCGGCAATGAGCAGTTCTTC. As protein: CAWRLAGGGNEQFF. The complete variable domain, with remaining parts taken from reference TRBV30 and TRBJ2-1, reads SQTIHQWPATLVQPVGSPLSLECTVEGTSNPNLYWYRQAAGRGLQLLFYSVGIGQISSEVPQNLSASRPQDRQFILSSKKLLLSDSGFYLCAWRLAGGGNEQFFGPGTRLTVL.

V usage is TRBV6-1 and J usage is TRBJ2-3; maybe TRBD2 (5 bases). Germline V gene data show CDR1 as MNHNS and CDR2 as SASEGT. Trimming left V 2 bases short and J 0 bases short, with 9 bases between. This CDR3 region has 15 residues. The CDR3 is CASSERSGSTDTQYF. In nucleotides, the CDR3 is TGTGCCAGCAGTGAAAGGAGCGGTAGCACAGATACGCAGTATTTT.

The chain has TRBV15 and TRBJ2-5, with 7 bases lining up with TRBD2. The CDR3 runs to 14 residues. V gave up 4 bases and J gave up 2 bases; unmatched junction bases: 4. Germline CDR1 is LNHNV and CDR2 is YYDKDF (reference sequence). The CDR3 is CATSTRGGQETQYF. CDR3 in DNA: TGTGCCACCAGCACTCGCGGGGGTCAAGAGACCCAGTACTTC.

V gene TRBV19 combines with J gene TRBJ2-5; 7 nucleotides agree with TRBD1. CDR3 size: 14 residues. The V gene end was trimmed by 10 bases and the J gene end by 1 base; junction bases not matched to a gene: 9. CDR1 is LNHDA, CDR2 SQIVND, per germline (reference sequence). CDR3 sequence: CATSRGTVQETQYF. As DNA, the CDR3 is TGTGCCACGTCCCGAGGGACAGTCCAAGAGACCCAGTACTTC.

CDR3 in DNA: TGTGCCAGCAGCGTAGAAGGGGCTGGCAATCAGCCCCAGCATTTT. Translation gives CASSVEGAGNQPQHF. V is TRBV9 and J is TRBJ1-5; TRBD1 is a possible D gene (5 bases). Germline CDR1 SGDLS, CDR2 YYNGEE. The CDR3 covers 15 residues. Deletions cut 0 bases from V and 2 bases from J, with 9 bases between.

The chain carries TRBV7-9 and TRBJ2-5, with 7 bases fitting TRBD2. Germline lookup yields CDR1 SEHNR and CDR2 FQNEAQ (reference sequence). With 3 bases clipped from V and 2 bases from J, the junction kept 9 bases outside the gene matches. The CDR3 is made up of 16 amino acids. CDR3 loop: CASSFGSGTVQETQYF. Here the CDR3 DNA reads TGTGCCAGCAGCTTTGGGAGCGGGACGGTTCAAGAGACCCAGTACTTC.